The 5 T cell receptor beta chains in this list originate from one sample, sequenced in a study of identical twins. TCRdb used MiXCR to reprocess the 5' RACE reads, holding one entry per CDR3 protein. The sample holds some 760,000 distinct CDR3 sequences; about 20% are singletons and the top ten take less than 15%. The sample was also linked to a second study, of T cells expressing NK-cell markers.

Material: PBMCs. These receptors were collected from a woman aged 18-30 years in good health.

A few counts support this clonotype. The J gene is TRBJ2-2, the V gene TRBV4-1; D remains ambiguous. Trimming took 0 bases from V and 6 from J, leaving 11 bases between them. Germline CDR1 and CDR2: MGHRA and YSYEKL. This CDR3 has 15 amino acids. The CDR3 DNA is TGCGCCAGCAGCCAAGAAGGGCCGGGCTCCGGGGAGCTGTTTTTT. It is translated as CASSQEGPGSGELFF.

In its sample, this clonotype was seen a few times. The J gene is TRBJ1-2, the V gene TRBV9; TRBD1 matches 7 bases. With V trimmed by 3 bases and J by 6 bases, 14 bases remained unmatched. CDR3 length: 16 residues. Germline CDR1 and CDR2: SGDLS and YYNGEE. The CDR3 sequence: CASSAFRDSWANGYTF. The CDR3 DNA reads as TGTGCCAGCAGCGCCTTCCGGGACAGTTGGGCCAATGGCTACACCTTC.

The chain couples TRBV10-3 to TRBJ2-7, with D perhaps TRBD2 (5 bases). The CDR3 length is 13 residues. Germline V gene sequence: CDR1 ENHRY, CDR2 SYGVKD. Trimming removed 8 bases from V and 3 bases from J, with 14 bases in between. In DNA form, the CDR3 reads TGTGCCATCGGTAGCAGCGGCAACTACGAGCAGTACTTC. It translates to CAIGSSGNYEQYF.

This clonotype was observed a few times. The V gene is TRBV12-5, the J gene TRBJ2-3; D is perhaps TRBD2 (5 bases). V was pared by 8 bases and J by 3 bases, with 24 bases between. CDR3 size: 17 residues. The germline CDR1 and CDR2 sequences are LGHNT and FRNRAP. The CDR3 here is CASKGFVPGSKTDTQYF. In DNA form, the CDR3 reads TGTGCTAGTAAGGGATTCGTCCCGGGGTCCAAGACAGATACGCAGTATTTT.

The V and J genes are TRBV29-1 and TRBJ2-3; the D is unclear. Trimming shortened V by 3 bases and J by 4 bases, and 11 bases separated the two germline ends. Germline loops: CDR1 SQVTM, CDR2 ANQGSEA. The CDR3 spans 13 residues. Here the CDR3 reads CSVDYGVPDTQYF. CDR3 DNA: TGCAGCGTTGACTATGGGGTTCCAGATACGCAGTATTTT.